The present entry profiles one TCR beta chain with its context. Other DNA sequences in this specimen translate into the identical CDR3. This specimen comes from a study of cytomegalovirus exposure and HLA in healthy donors. PCR primers comprised 60 Vbeta and 13 Jbeta primers. TCRdb's copy holds only in-frame clones and misses some; the assay was immunoSEQ multiplex PCR. The repertoire holds 150,000 to 200,000 clones, with around 83% as singletons. This TCR was recovered from a girl aged 2-9 years in good health and CMV-seropositive. Sequencing input: PBMCs.

DNA of the CDR3: TGTGCCAGCAGTTTAGACTCATACAATGAGCAGTTCTTC. Amino acid sequence: CASSLDSYNEQFF. This chain connects TRBV27 to TRBJ2-1; D gene ambiguous. Trimming took 2 bases from V and 4 from J, leaving 6 bases between them. In germline, CDR1 is MNHEY, CDR2 SMNVEV (reference sequence). CDR3 length: 13 amino acids.